This T cell receptor beta chain was recorded in a study of blood T cell repertoires in COVID-19. Measured with immunoSEQ multiplex PCR; TCRdb has only the in-frame clones, and not every one. The profile shows approximately 180,000 clones, approximately 83% of them singletons. CDR1 is DFQATT and CDR2 is SNEGSKA in the germline V gene (reference sequence). V lost 3 bases to trimming and J lost 2 bases; unmatched junction nucleotides: 6. This CDR3 has 15 amino acids. The specimen sequenced was peripheral blood. The gene calls are TRBV20-1 and TRBJ2-3; the match to TRBD2 covers 9 bases. The receptor was isolated from a human donor with active or convalescent COVID-19. The donor label of this sample is uncertain. The CDR3: CSASPSGGPTDTQYF. The CDR3 nucleotides are TGCAGTGCTAGTCCCAGCGGGGGGCCCACAGATACGCAGTATTTT.